This T cell receptor (beta chain) was recovered during a study of technical replicates of blood from several donors (dated by TCRdb to about 2017). The germline V gene (reference sequence) sets CDR1 to SGHNT and CDR2 to YYREEE. V is clipped by 4 bases and J by 2 bases, and the sequence between their germline boundaries is 10 bases long. Including the terminal cysteine and phenylalanine, the CDR3 comprises 13 residues. The DNA shown is the 39-base CDR3, in frame from base 1. Notes on this clone: The clone's antigen remains unknown. Within one base of it there is no much larger clone, and no base qualities were kept.

Libraries were constructed by the immunoSEQ multiplex PCR assay. TCRdb's version of the immuneACCESS table is confined to in-frame rearrangements and falls short of the full clone set. An unresolved V gene accounts for under half of the shortfall where checked; the remainder is of unknown origin. The sample records 55,000 to 80,000 clones, about 92% of which are singletons. Approximately 0.25% of the sample belongs to the ten largest clones. This TCR was sampled from a human donor in good health. The sequenced material came from T cells isolated from PBMCs. The rearranged segments are TRBV5-4 and TRBJ2-7; perhaps TRBD1 is the D gene, with 6 bases matching. The CDR3 is CASSPGQPYEQYF. The DNA reads TGTGCCAGCAGCCCCGGACAGCCCTACGAGCAGTACTTC.